This TCR beta chain was sequenced for a study of cytomegalovirus exposure and HLA in healthy donors. Study-wide results and limits: Earlier findings revealed that most TCR beta V segments proved productive either about 87% or about 30% of the time. CMV serostatus was the sole immune exposure information available.

PCR was performed using 60 Vbeta and 13 Jbeta primers. In the original processing: A follow-up analysis tallied around 76 million unique TCR beta chains, roughly 10 million shared. TCRdb keeps only in-frame clones here, not all; method: immunoSEQ multiplex PCR. V, J and clone size reflect that table, while D and trimming were determined from the DNA. The sample lists about 160,000 clones; roughly 85% were seen once. This clone was counted a few times. Its antigen is unidentified. The length of the CDR3 is 15 residues. The trim removed 7 bases at V and 8 bases at J, leaving 13 bases unmatched. CDR1 ENHRY and CDR2 SYGVKD come from the germline V gene.

The origin of this receptor is a woman aged 45-65 years in good health and CMV-seronegative. The chain is built from TRBV10-3 and TRBJ2-1; 8 bases are shared with TRBD2. Material: PBMCs. The CDR3 sequence: CAITGTGGPRDEQFF. CDR3 DNA: TGTGCCATCACCGGGACGGGGGGGCCTAGAGATGAGCAGTTCTTC.